These 8 T cell receptor beta chains were sequenced from one sample in a study of blood T cells in healthy people across ages (dated by TCRdb to between 2014 and 2017). Library preparation used 5' RACE. TCRdb shows the sequencer as Illumina HiSeq 2500. A second PCR of about 6 to 11 cycles was performed with a sample-barcoded 5' primer and a J-beta primer mix. TCRdb took the public reads, trimmed them with fastp at Q25, ran MiXCR for clone calling and kept in-frame beta chains. CDR3 protein duplicates are merged, each entry listing the most common genes and DNA. This sample has roughly 900,000 distinct CDR3 sequences in its table, and under 30% of those were observed once. 15% to 20% of the sample is in the top ten clones. The sequenced material came from blood. The receptor set was obtained from a woman aged 80 or older in good health.

This clonotype was picked up many times. The chain combines TRBV5-1 with TRBJ2-3; 9 bases agree with TRBD1. Germline CDR1 is SGHRS and CDR2 is YFSETQ. J lost 4 bases, V lost 9 bases, and 6 bases had no gene match. There are 13 residues in the CDR3. The CDR3 region is CATATGGADTQYF. The CDR3 DNA is TGCGCCACCGCGACAGGGGGAGCAGATACGCAGTATTTT.

This clonotype has only a few counts. The chain combines TRBV10-3 with TRBJ2-5, with 8 bases identical to TRBD2. The CDR3 has 15 residues. Germline values: CDR1 ENHRY, CDR2 SYGVKD. V trimming: 5 bases; J trimming: 1 base; junction bases outside the gene matches: 6. CDR3 sequence: CAISPSGGLQETQYF. The CDR3 DNA is TGTGCCATCAGTCCGAGCGGGGGACTCCAAGAGACCCAGTACTTC.

This clonotype was observed a handful of times. This may be a read error, as it is one base from a much larger clone. The genes are TRBV5-1 and TRBJ2-1; D gene uncertain. With the DNA end fitting TRBJ2-7 better, the J assignment may be wrong. This CDR3 is 15 amino acids long. Germline V CDR1 and CDR2: SGHRS, YFSETQ. CDR3 in amino acids: CASSLGPATYNEQYF. Written as DNA, the CDR3 is TGCGCCAGCAGCTTAGGTCCAGCAACCTACAATGAGCAGTACTTC.

Notes on this clonotype: One end of the junction varies from germline; a read error may be responsible. Here the CDR3 reads CASSLVGSRGAVTGTQYF. The CDR3 region has the DNA TGTGCCAGCAGCTTGGTGGGTAGCAGGGGGGCGGTCACAGGTACGCAGTATTTT. The chain couples TRBV5-4 to TRBJ2-3; a possible D gene is TRBD1 (7 bases). This CDR3 is 18 amino acids long. CDR1 and CDR2 (germline): SGHNT, YYREEE (reference sequence).

The V gene is TRBV7-2, the J gene TRBJ2-3; D might be TRBD1 (6 bases). V lost 0 bases, J lost 8 bases, and 12 bases lay in between. The CDR3 runs to 14 residues. From germline, CDR1 is SGHTA and CDR2 FQGNSA. The chain's CDR3 is CASSLATGPITQYF. CDR3 DNA: TGTGCCAGCAGCTTAGCGACAGGCCCTATTACGCAGTATTTT.

This clonotype occurred many times. The rearrangement joins TRBV20-1 to TRBJ2-3, with D unclear. V lost 3 bases, J lost 0 bases, and 7 bases lay in between. The CDR3 covers 13 residues. CDR1 and CDR2 (germline): DFQATT, SNEGSKA (reference sequence). The CDR3 coding sequence is TGCAGTGCTAGGAGCCCCAGCACAGATACGCAGTATTTT. It specifies CSARSPSTDTQYF.

This clonotype was counted between two and nine times. A much larger clone lies one base from this, so it may be a read error. This sequence joins TRBV6-5 and TRBJ2-7, with D unresolved. The CDR3 contains 15 residues. CDR1 MNHEY and CDR2 SVGAGI come from the germline V gene. The CDR3 DNA follows: TGTGCCGGCAGTTACAGCAGGTACAGCTCCTACGAGCAGTACTTC. This gives the protein CAGSYSRYSSYEQYF.

This clonotype was counted at least ten times. The J gene is TRBJ2-3, the V gene TRBV30; D is perhaps TRBD2 (5 bases). Trimming shortened V by 0 bases and J by 2 bases, and 6 bases separated the two germline ends. The CDR3 spans 13 residues. Germline values: CDR1 GTSNPN, CDR2 SVGIG (reference sequence). The CDR3 coding sequence is TGTGCCTGGAGTGTCGGGAACACAGATACGCAGTATTTT. Translation: CAWSVGNTDTQYF.